Reported below is one T cell receptor beta chain. This clonotype has just a few counts. Its antigen is not yet known. No base qualities exist here, and no much larger clone lies one base off it. PBMCs were isolated by Ficoll-Paque density gradient centrifugation. This entry is derived from a study of T-cell memory formation after mild COVID-19 (dated by TCRdb to 2020 to 2022). For context, the study as a whole: TCR sequence clusters from the two donors were found to be largely donor specific. In a couple of donors, T-cell clones that expanded and contracted after mild COVID-19 were tracked by sequencing TCRalpha and TCRbeta repertoires over time. Two young, previously healthy adult volunteers, one female and one male, were included in the cohort.

Beyond this particular receptor, the publication reports: SARS-CoV-2 specificity of the second-wave clones peaking on day 37 was not confirmed. Clones contracting from day 15 to 85 had balanced CD4/CD8 phenotypes, while a second wave expanding from day 15 to 37 was biased towards CD4+. Some responding clones were detected in pre-infection memory, which suggested that pre-existing cross-reactive memory T cells had joined the SARS-CoV-2 response. Contracting CD4+ clones turned up mainly in the CM and EM memory subsets, whereas EMRA was where CD8+ clones were enriched. Only a couple of mild cases were covered by the study, and larger cohorts that include severe cases with pre-infection samples were considered necessary.

TCRdb names Illumina NovaSeq 6000 as the instrument used. cDNA libraries for TCRalpha and TCRbeta were prepared by 5'RACE using constant-segment primers, with sample barcodes and unique molecular identifiers added. Trizol reagent was used to extract RNA from every sample. Library amplification was performed in two PCR steps, and a second sample barcode and Illumina TruSeq adapters were introduced in the second step. The libraries were sequenced on an Illumina NovaSeq using 2 x 150 bp paired-end reads. The study's own analysis went as follows. The reads were demultiplexed and collapsed into UMI-guided consensus sequences using migec v1.2.7. With mixcr v2.1.11, UMI consensuses were aligned to TRA and TRB V and J templates and assembled into clonotypes. A clonotype was counted as expanded or contracted only if both edgeR and NoisET called the change significant, with noise models trained on biological replicates. For edgeR calls, a false discovery rate-adjusted p below 0.01 and a log2 fold-change threshold of 1 were applied. As an exploratory analysis of dynamics, PCA with hierarchical clustering was applied to max-normalized trajectories of the 1000 most abundant clonotypes. Each responding clone was given a CD4 or CD8 phenotype based on the CD4+ and CD8+ repertoires, which had been sequenced separately. TCRdb itself trimmed the public reads at Q25 with fastp, ran MiXCR and retained productive beta chains. Merged by CDR3 protein, the rows form single entries marked with the most common genes and DNA. The V and J calls were determined by TCRdb, not by the authors. The sample contains hundreds of thousands of distinct CDR3 sequences, around 17% of them found a single time. The top ten clonotypes cover 20% to 25% of the sample.

The sample was PBMCs or a T cell subset sorted from them (not recorded which). This TCR was recovered from a man between 18 and 35 years old who had mild COVID-19 (a few samples of this study predate the infection). The sample titles of this study are shuffled in the database, so cell type and time point are left out; the donor was told from shared clones.

The nucleotide sequence reads TGTGCCAGCAGCTTGTACGTTCATGAAAAACTGTTTTTT. It codes for CASSLYVHEKLFF. The V and J segments used are TRBV7-6 and TRBJ1-4; the D gene remains uncertain. The CDR1 and CDR2 encoded by the germline V gene are SGHVS and FNYEAQ. The CDR3 numbers 13 residues from cysteine through phenylalanine. Of all the DNA, just the CDR3 is kept, 39 bases in frame from base 1. V is pared back by 3 bases and J by 6 bases, with 8 bases lying between the germline termini.